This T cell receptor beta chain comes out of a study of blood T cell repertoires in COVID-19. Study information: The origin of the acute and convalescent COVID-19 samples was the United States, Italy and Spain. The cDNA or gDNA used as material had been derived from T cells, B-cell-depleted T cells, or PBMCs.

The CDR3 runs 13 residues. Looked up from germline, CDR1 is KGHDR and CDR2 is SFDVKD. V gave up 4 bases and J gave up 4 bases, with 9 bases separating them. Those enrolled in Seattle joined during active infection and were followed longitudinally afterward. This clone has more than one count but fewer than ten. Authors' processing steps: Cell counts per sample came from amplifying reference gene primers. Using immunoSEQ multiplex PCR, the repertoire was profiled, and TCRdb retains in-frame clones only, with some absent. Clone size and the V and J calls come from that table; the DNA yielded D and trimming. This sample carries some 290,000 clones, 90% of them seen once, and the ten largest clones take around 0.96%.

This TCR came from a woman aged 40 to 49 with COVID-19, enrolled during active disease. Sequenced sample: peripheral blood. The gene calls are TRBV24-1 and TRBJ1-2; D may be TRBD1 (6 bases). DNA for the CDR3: TGTGCCACCAGTGACGACAGGATCTATGGCTACACCTTC. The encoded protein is CATSDDRIYGYTF.